The 30 T cell receptor beta chains below all came from one sample that was sequenced in a study of cytomegalovirus exposure and HLA in healthy donors. Sequenced by immunoSEQ multiplex PCR; TCRdb stores in-frame clones only, minus some. Here the sample spans about 220,000 clones, 80% to 95% being singletons. Sequencing was done on a sample of PBMCs. The receptors derive from a woman between 18 and 30 years old in good health and CMV-seronegative.

This clone occurred once. This chain links TRBV4-1 with TRBJ2-1, with 11 bases fitting TRBD2. Germline V gene data show CDR1 as MGHRA and CDR2 as YSYEKL. After removal of 0 bases from V and 3 bases from J, the junction contained 1 base not matched to a gene. CDR3 length: 16 residues. In nucleotides, the CDR3 is TGCGCCAGCAGCCAAGATGGGACTAGCGGCTACAATGAGCAGTTCTTC. It is translated as CASSQDGTSGYNEQFF.

This chain links TRBV28 with TRBJ1-5, with D perhaps TRBD1 (6 bases). CDR3 size: 16 residues. The germline CDR1 and CDR2 sequences are MDHEN and SYDVKM. V was pared by 2 bases and J by 2 bases, with 13 bases between. The CDR3 region is CASSLRGAGGNQPQHF. CDR3 bases: TGTGCCAGCAGTTTACGGGGGGCTGGGGGCAATCAGCCCCAGCATTTT.

The V call is TRBV5-1, the J call TRBJ1-2; TRBD1 might be the D (6 bases). This CDR3 comprises 15 residues. Trimming pared 0 bases from V and 6 bases from J, leaving 15 bases between. CDR1 and CDR2 from the germline V gene are SGHRS and YFSETQ. The chain's CDR3 is CASSLDGGPGDGYTF. CDR3 nucleotides: TGCGCCAGCAGCTTGGACGGGGGGCCGGGGGATGGCTACACCTTC. The full variable domain, completed using reference TRBV5-1 and TRBJ1-2, is KAGVTQTPRYLIKTRGQQVTLSCSPISGHRSVSWYQQTPGQGLQFLFEYFSETQRNKGNFPGRFSGRQFSNSRSEMNVSTLELGDSALYLCASSLDGGPGDGYTFGSGTRLTVV.

The chain has TRBV5-1 and TRBJ2-1; 12 bases fit TRBD2. Trimming at V came to 5 bases and at J to 8 bases, leaving 17 bases not matched to a gene. The germline gives CDR1 SGHRS, CDR2 YFSETQ. The CDR3 consists of 18 residues. CDR3 nucleotide sequence: TGCGCCAGCAGAACCGGGACTAGCGGGCTGTTTTTGTCAGATGAGCAGTTCTTC. It translates to CASRTGTSGLFLSDEQFF.

This chain connects TRBV7-9 to TRBJ1-1; D unresolved. The germline CDR1 and CDR2 sequences are SEHNR and FQNEAQ (reference sequence). The CDR3 extends over 13 amino acids. The germline V and J ends were trimmed by 1 base and 8 bases, with 11 bases remaining between them. The CDR3 protein is CASSLGPRSEAFF. DNA for the CDR3: TGTGCCAGCAGCTTAGGCCCCCGAAGCGAAGCTTTCTTT.

The chain links TRBV25-1 to TRBJ2-1, with a tentative D call TRBD2 (6 bases). Deletions cut 2 bases from V and 4 bases from J, with 15 bases between. The germline V gene has CDR1 MGHDK and CDR2 SYGVNS. The CDR3 sequence is 16 residues long. The DNA of the CDR3 is TGTGCCAGCAGTGAACTGTCTAGCGCTCGGTACAATGAGCAGTTCTTC. It encodes CASSELSSARYNEQFF.

The chain recombines TRBV28 with TRBJ2-7; the match to TRBD1 covers 8 bases. With V trimmed by 6 bases and J by 3 bases, 10 bases remained unmatched. CDR3 length: 15 residues. Germline CDR1 and CDR2: MDHEN and SYDVKM. The CDR3: CASRPQTGEDYEQYF. CDR3 in DNA: TGTGCCAGCAGGCCTCAGACAGGGGAGGACTACGAGCAGTACTTC.

This clone showed up just once. The J gene is TRBJ2-7, the V gene TRBV27; D possibly corresponds to TRBD1 (6 bases). Trimming took 3 bases from V and 5 from J, leaving 14 bases between them. Germline V lookup: CDR1 MNHEY, CDR2 SMNVEV (reference sequence). The CDR3 sequence is 14 residues long. Written as DNA, the CDR3 is TGTGCCAGCAGTTTTAGGGGGTCAGCCCACGAGCAGTACTTC. Its translation: CASSFRGSAHEQYF.

V usage is TRBV6-5 and J usage is TRBJ2-3; D is undetermined. The CDR3 has 14 amino acids. Germline assignment: CDR1 MNHEY and CDR2 SVGAGI. Trimming cost V 6 bases and J 2 bases, with 12 bases left between them. The CDR3 region has the DNA TGTGCCAGCAGCCCTACCTTTGACACAGATACGCAGTATTTT. Protein sequence: CASSPTFDTDTQYF.

This chain's CDR3 is CAWDRGLAGNEQFF. Written as DNA, the CDR3 is TGTGCCTGGGACCGAGGACTAGCGGGGAATGAGCAGTTCTTC. The chain recombines TRBV30 with TRBJ2-1; 12 nucleotides line up with TRBD2. Per the germline V gene, CDR1 is GTSNPN and CDR2 is SVGIG (reference sequence). Trimming cost V 5 bases and J 7 bases; bases outside gene matches: 6. The CDR3 loop spans 14 amino acids.

The chain employs TRBV7-9 and TRBJ1-1, with TRBD1 matching over 9 bases. The length of the CDR3 is 17 residues. In germline, CDR1 is SEHNR, CDR2 FQNEAQ (reference sequence). V shed 2 bases, J shed 4 bases, and the junction held 11 bases outside the gene matches. Written as DNA, the CDR3 is TGTGCCAGCAGCTTACACAGGGGGCTCCTTTCTGCCACTGAAGCTTTCTTT. Its protein product is CASSLHRGLLSATEAFF.

The rearrangement links TRBV27 to TRBJ1-5; 9 nucleotides agree with TRBD1. Looked up from germline, CDR1 is MNHEY and CDR2 is SMNVEV (reference sequence). This CDR3 has 15 amino acids. J gave up 4 bases and V 5 bases, and 6 bases lay outside the gene matches. The chain's CDR3 is CASSITGGRNQPQHF. CDR3 coding DNA: TGTGCCAGCAGTATTACAGGGGGCCGAAATCAGCCCCAGCATTTT.

The genes are TRBV19 and TRBJ2-7, with TRBD1 matching 8 bases. Germline V gives CDR1 LNHDA, CDR2 SQIVND (reference sequence). V lost 6 bases to trimming and J lost 7 bases; unmatched junction nucleotides: 14. The CDR3 consists of 15 residues. The CDR3 protein is CASRSINQGAREQYF. The CDR3 bases are TGTGCCAGTAGGTCCATAAATCAGGGGGCCCGGGAGCAGTACTTC.

This clone has just one count. The chain uses TRBV28 and TRBJ2-5; maybe TRBD1 (5 bases). V was shortened by 3 bases and J by 4 bases, with 12 bases between the two germline ends. The CDR3 is 14 amino acids. Germline-derived CDR1 and CDR2 are MDHEN and SYDVKM. CDR3 sequence: CASSFADRGETQYF. The CDR3 DNA follows: TGTGCCAGCAGTTTTGCCGATAGGGGAGAGACCCAGTACTTC.

This clone showed up just a few times. J is TRBJ1-6 and V is TRBV27; TRBD1 might be the D (5 bases). CDR1 MNHEY and CDR2 SMNVEV come from the germline V gene (reference sequence). Trimming took off 8 bases at V and 7 bases at J, with 18 bases between the two ends. This CDR3 comprises 15 residues. The CDR3 nucleotides read TGTGCCAGCCAAAGGGACTTTAACTGGAATTCACCCCTCCACTTT. Amino acid sequence: CASQRDFNWNSPLHF.

This chain uses TRBV13 with TRBJ1-1; D remains ambiguous. The CDR3 contains 12 residues. Germline values: CDR1 PRHDT, CDR2 FYEKMQ (reference sequence). Between the trimmed V and J ends, which lost 2 bases and 10 bases, there was a span of 11 bases. The CDR3: CASSLFREGAFF. The CDR3, as DNA: TGTGCCAGCAGCTTATTCCGGGAAGGAGCTTTCTTT. The full variable domain, in which reference TRBV13 and TRBJ1-1 provide the parts outside the CDR3, is AAGVIQSPRHLIKEKRETATLKCYPIPRHDTVYWYQQGPGQDPQFLISFYEKMQSDKGSIPDRFSAQQFSDYHSELNMSSLELGDSALYFCASSLFREGAFFGQGTRLTVV.

The V call is TRBV6-1, the J call TRBJ1-2; a possible D gene is TRBD1 (6 bases). There are 14 residues in the CDR3. The germline V gene has CDR1 MNHNS and CDR2 SASEGT. V lost 0 bases and J lost 7, with 12 bases in between. The CDR3 sequence: CASSEAVTGLGYTF. In DNA form, the CDR3 reads TGTGCCAGCAGTGAAGCGGTTACAGGGCTTGGCTACACCTTC.

This clone was detected only once. The J gene is TRBJ1-2, the V gene TRBV6-5, with no clear D. The V gene lost 0 bases and the J gene lost 8 bases, with 16 bases spanning the gap. Per germline, CDR1 MNHEY and CDR2 SVGAGI. The CDR3 runs to 15 residues. CDR3 nucleotide sequence: TGTGCCAGCAGTTACTCGAGTCTGTCACGCCCAGGCTACACCTTC. Protein product: CASSYSSLSRPGYTF.

V is TRBV19 and J is TRBJ2-7, with 8 bases that match TRBD1. The CDR3 sequence is 15 residues long. Trimming cost V 3 bases and J 1 base; bases outside gene matches: 5. Germline CDR1 LNHDA, CDR2 SQIVND (reference sequence). CDR3 region: CASSIFRQGSYEQYF. Here the CDR3 DNA reads TGTGCCAGTAGTATCTTTCGACAGGGGTCCTACGAGCAGTACTTC.

The gene calls are TRBV4-1 and TRBJ2-5, with 14 bases matching TRBD2. The junction had 7 bases not matched to a gene; V was cut back by 6 bases and J by 4 bases. Germline V gives CDR1 MGHRA, CDR2 YSYEKL. The CDR3 contains 16 residues. The CDR3 is CASRRLAGGPRETQYF. As DNA, the CDR3 is TGCGCCAGCAGACGACTAGCGGGAGGGCCACGAGAGACCCAGTACTTC.

The chain carries TRBV10-1 and TRBJ2-7; D perhaps matches TRBD2 (6 bases). The CDR3 runs to 17 residues. Per the germline V gene, CDR1 is WNHNN and CDR2 is SYGVQD (reference sequence). V was cut by 0 bases and J by 0 bases, with 15 bases left in between. The CDR3 sequence: CASSESGLSGNSYEQYF. CDR3 nucleotide sequence: TGCGCCAGCAGTGAGTCTGGACTATCCGGCAACTCCTACGAGCAGTACTTC.

The CDR3 region has the DNA TGCGCCAGCAGCTTGGGGCGGGGGCAAGGGAATTCACCCCTCCACTTT. It translates to CASSLGRGQGNSPLHF. The chain links TRBV5-1 to TRBJ1-6; tentatively, D is TRBD1 (6 bases). V was cut by 0 bases and J by 7 bases, with 14 bases left in between. The CDR3 has 16 residues. The germline gives CDR1 SGHRS, CDR2 YFSETQ.

The chain is built from TRBV6-6 and TRBJ2-1, with TRBD2 matching over 11 bases. Trimming removed 4 bases from V and 4 bases from J; junction bases left unmatched: 6. The germline V gene has CDR1 MNHNY and CDR2 SVGAGI (reference sequence). The CDR3 extends over 16 amino acids. The CDR3 coding sequence is TGTGCCAGCAGTTTTCAGACTAGCGGGGCTTACAATGAGCAGTTCTTC. As protein: CASSFQTSGAYNEQFF.

The table lists this clone with a count of one. J is TRBJ2-5 and V is TRBV7-9; D might be TRBD2 (5 bases). Trimming cost V 5 bases and J 2 bases, with 15 bases left between them. The CDR3 contains 15 residues. From germline, CDR1 is SEHNR and CDR2 FQNEAQ (reference sequence). The CDR3 region is CASSAGRVFQETQYF. The DNA for the CDR3 is TGTGCCAGCAGCGCTGGGCGGGTTTTTCAAGAGACCCAGTACTTC.

This chain uses TRBV30 with TRBJ1-4; unclear D gene. V was pared by 7 bases and J by 3 bases, with 9 bases between. The CDR3 runs to 12 residues. Per the germline V gene, CDR1 is GTSNPN and CDR2 is SVGIG (reference sequence). The CDR3 reads CALSLSNEKLFF. DNA for the CDR3: TGTGCCTTAAGCCTGTCTAATGAAAAACTGTTTTTT.

The chain uses TRBV21-1 and TRBJ2-7; whether TRBD2, the table's D call, matches the DNA was not checked. TRBV21-1 is a listed pseudogene. The CDR3 runs to 14 residues. The chain's CDR3 is CASSPRRGVESFYF. CDR3 sequence (DNA): TGTGCCAGCAGCCCTCGGAGGGGCGTCGAAAGCTTTTACTTC.

This clone was seen just once. The chain joins TRBV5-6 to TRBJ2-5; 8 bases fit TRBD1. The CDR3 sequence is 13 residues long. Losses at the gene ends were 0 bases for V and 5 bases for J; bases not matched to a gene: 0. Germline V lookup: CDR1 SGHDT, CDR2 YYEEEE. As DNA, the CDR3 is TGTGCCAGCAGCTTGGGACAGGGGGAGACCCAGTACTTC. It encodes CASSLGQGETQYF.

V gene TRBV6-4 combines with J gene TRBJ2-1; 9 positions match TRBD2. V gave up 6 bases and J gave up 1 base; unmatched junction bases: 4. The CDR3 contains 15 residues. The germline gives CDR1 MRHNA, CDR2 SNTAGT. The CDR3 loop reads CASSATSGSYNEQFF. The CDR3 DNA sequence: TGTGCCAGCAGCGCGACTAGCGGATCCTACAATGAGCAGTTCTTC.

The rearrangement links TRBV7-8 to TRBJ1-1; TRBD1 is a possible D gene (5 bases). V gave up 1 base and J gave up 6 bases, with 15 bases separating them. The germline V gene has CDR1 SGHVS and CDR2 FQNEAQ. This CDR3 comprises 15 residues. The CDR3 DNA sequence: TGTGCCAGCAGCTTAGGGGTCAGGGATACGGCTGAAGCTTTCTTT. Translating gives CASSLGVRDTAEAFF.

The rearrangement links TRBV7-8 to TRBJ2-2; 10 nucleotides align to TRBD2. Germline CDR1 and CDR2: SGHVS and FQNEAQ. Trimming cost V 1 base and J 4 bases; bases outside gene matches: 3. The CDR3 has 16 amino acids. For the CDR3, the DNA is TGTGCCAGCAGCTTAGAGGCTAGCGGGGGCACCGGGGAGCTGTTTTTT. Protein sequence: CASSLEASGGTGELFF.